The 4 T cell receptor beta chains reported below all come from one sample, sequenced in a study of PD-L1 blockade in urothelial cancer. Time point reported: pretreatment peripheral blood. Profiling relied on immunoSEQ multiplex PCR, and the TCRdb table lists in-frame clones only, not all of them. The data hold around 70,000 clones, with 85% to 90% observed a single time. The sequencing used PBMCs, collected around atezolizumab (anti-PD-L1) treatment. The source of these receptors is a man aged 70 or older with urothelial cancer.

The chain combines TRBV7-6 with TRBJ2-5, with D possibly matching TRBD1 (6 bases). Between the trimmed V and J ends, which lost 11 bases and 5 bases, there was a span of 21 bases. The germline V gene encodes CDR1 SGHVS and CDR2 FNYEAQ. The CDR3 consists of 14 residues. The CDR3 loop is CARTDRYGGETQYF. The CDR3 bases are TGTGCCCGCACCGACAGGTATGGTGGGGAGACCCAGTACTTC.

This CDR3 is CASRGVAGGLDTQYF. Here the CDR3 DNA reads TGCGCCAGCAGGGGGGTGGCGGGAGGGCTGGATACGCAGTATTTT. V is TRBV10-2 and J is TRBJ2-3, with TRBD2 identical over 9 bases. The CDR3 runs 15 residues. CDR1 and CDR2 from the germline V gene are WSHSY and SAAADI. The V gene end was trimmed by 6 bases and the J gene end by 6 bases; junction bases not matched to a gene: 10.

The CDR3 nucleotides read TGTGCCAGTAGTATGTCTGACAGGTTCTATTACTACACCTTC. Its translation: CASSMSDRFYYYTF. This chain connects TRBV19 to TRBJ1-2, with a weak D call TRBD1 (6 bases). Germline CDR1 is LNHDA and CDR2 is SQIVND (reference sequence). V was shortened by 3 bases and J by 10 bases, with 18 bases between the two germline ends. The CDR3 contains 14 residues. The variable domain in full, with the rest retrieved from reference TRBV19 and TRBJ1-2, is DGGITQSPKYLFRKEGQNVTLSCEQNLNHDAMYWYRQDPGQGLRLIYYSQIVNDFQKGDIAEGYSVSREKKESFPLTVTSAQKNPTAFYLCASSMSDRFYYYTFGSGTRLTVV.

In nucleotides, the CDR3 is TGTGCCAGCAGCTTACTAGCGGACCACAATGAGCAGTTCTTC. The encoded protein is CASSLLADHNEQFF. This chain joins TRBV7-3 and TRBJ2-1, with TRBD2 matching 7 bases. Trimming at V came to 2 bases and at J to 5 bases, leaving 3 bases not matched to a gene. Germline CDR1 reads SGHTA; CDR2 reads FQGTGA. The CDR3 is 14 amino acids.